What follows is one T cell receptor beta chain and its context. In germline, CDR1 is MGHRA, CDR2 YSYEKL. Trimming cost V 6 bases and J 5 bases, with 20 bases left between them. The CDR3 has 15 residues. These data are taken from a study of blood T cells in healthy people across ages. The second PCR ran roughly 7 to 12 cycles with a sample-barcoded 5' primer and J-beta primers. TCRdb passed the 5' RACE reads through MiXCR, listing each CDR3 protein once. This table has approximately 1,100,000 distinct CDR3 sequences, around 45% appearing once. It was roughly 10 milliliters of peripheral blood that were drawn from each donor. Each sample yielded at least 6 million isolated PBMCs.

The sequence came from a woman in her fifties or sixties in good health. The rearrangement links TRBV4-1 to TRBJ2-7; the D gene is possibly TRBD1 (5 bases). Sequencing input: blood. CDR3 sequence reads: CASSTGRVRSHEQYF. CDR3 DNA sequence: TGCGCCAGCAGTACAGGACGAGTGCGGTCCCACGAGCAGTACTTC.